The 13 T cell receptor beta chains below come from one sample, sequenced in a study of regulatory T cells in long-lasting Graves disease. Libraries of TCR beta came from iRepertoire HTBI primers plus Arm-PCR of CDR3 regions. TCRdb independently ran MiXCR on the multiplex PCR reads; one entry per CDR3 protein. The table lists approximately 360,000 distinct CDR3 sequences, roughly 24% of them singletons. Documented time point: persistent/refractory GD, antithyroid drugs over 5 years with positive TRAb. After RNA was extracted from PBMCs, the TCR library was made from it. The sample here was peripheral blood mononuclear cells (PBMCs), taken when the disease was refractory, from a patient treated with antithyroid drugs. These receptors were collected from a woman aged 40-49 years with Graves disease.

For the CDR3, the DNA is TGTGCCAGCAGTTATGACAGGGAACGGTACGAGCAGTACTTC. It encodes CASSYDRERYEQYF. The chain is built from TRBV6-2 or TRBV6-3 and TRBJ2-7, with 7 bases that match TRBD1. The germline V gene encodes CDR1 MNHEY and CDR2 SVGEGT. V lost 3 bases and J lost 4; bases outside the gene matches: 6. The CDR3 runs 14 residues.

The chain joins TRBV20-1 to TRBJ1-2; D uncertain. The CDR3 sequence is 11 residues long. Trimming removed 5 bases from V and 8 bases from J, with 12 bases in between. Germline CDR1 reads DFQATT; CDR2 reads SNEGSKA (reference sequence). The CDR3 reads CSAPALRGYTF. In nucleotides, the CDR3 is TGCAGTGCTCCCGCATTGAGGGGCTACACCTTC.

Comments on this clonotype: This probably arose from a read error, given a far larger clone one base away. The final CDR3 position lacks the conserved phenylalanine or tryptophan, pointing to a likely read error. V gene TRBV6-1 combines with J gene TRBJ1-2; 7 nucleotides align to TRBD1. Germline loops: CDR1 MNHNS, CDR2 SASEGT. Trimming cost V 2 bases and J 4 bases; bases outside gene matches: 4. This CDR3 contains 14 residues. The CDR3 nucleotides read TGTGCCAGCAGTGAACACCGGGACAGCTATGGCTACACCCTC. Encoded protein: CASSEHRDSYGYTL.

This clonotype appeared many times. The chain carries TRBV27 and TRBJ2-7; TRBD2 matches at 8 bases. CDR3 length: 16 amino acids. Germline V gives CDR1 MNHEY, CDR2 SMNVEV (reference sequence). J lost 3 bases, V lost 4 bases, and 11 bases had no gene match. The CDR3 DNA reads as TGTGCCAGCAGTTATGGGCCGGGGGGGACCGACTACGAGCAGTACTTC. Translating gives CASSYGPGGTDYEQYF.

This clonotype was detected a few times. The genes are TRBV4-1 and TRBJ2-5; 15 nucleotides align to TRBD2. V lost 2 bases to trimming and J lost 7 bases; unmatched junction nucleotides: 5. The CDR3 is 16 residues long. Germline CDR1 MGHRA, CDR2 YSYEKL. CDR3 region: CASSQTGLAGGRTQYF. The DNA for the CDR3 is TGCGCCAGCAGCCAAACGGGACTAGCGGGGGGTCGGACCCAGTACTTC.

The chain carries TRBV3-1 and TRBJ2-2; unclear D gene. V gave up 4 bases and J gave up 9 bases, with 9 bases separating them. Germline CDR1 reads LGHDT; CDR2 reads YNNKEL (reference sequence). The CDR3 is 12 amino acids. CDR3 loop: CASSPPGRELFF. In DNA, the CDR3 is TGTGCCAGCAGCCCCCCCGGCCGGGAGCTGTTTTTT. Full variable domain (remainder filled in from reference TRBV3-1 and TRBJ2-2): DTAVSQTPKYLVTQMGNDKSIKCEQNLGHDTMYWYKQDSKKFLKIMFSYNNKELIINETVPNRFSPKSPDKAHLNLHINSLELGDSAVYFCASSPPGRELFFGEGSRLTVL.

V is TRBV6-1 and J is TRBJ2-3; 10 bases match TRBD2. Germline assignment: CDR1 MNHNS and CDR2 SASEGT. V lost 5 bases to trimming and J lost 2 bases; unmatched junction nucleotides: 4. This CDR3 is 15 amino acids long. The CDR3 nucleotides read TGTGCCAGCAGTCAGCGGGAGGGCCACACAGATACGCAGTATTTT. Protein: CASSQREGHTDTQYF.

The chain is built from TRBV10-3 and TRBJ2-3, with D possibly TRBD2 on 6 matching bases. This CDR3 is built from 16 residues. Trimming left V 6 bases short and J 1 base short, with 17 bases between. Germline assignment: CDR1 ENHRY and CDR2 SYGVKD. In nucleotides, the CDR3 is TGTGCCATCAGGGGGACTTCCTTGGCGGGCACAGATACGCAGTATTTT. It encodes CAIRGTSLAGTDTQYF.

The chain combines TRBV7-9 with TRBJ1-1, with D possibly TRBD1 on 6 matching bases. The CDR3 totals 16 residues. In germline, CDR1 is SEHNR, CDR2 FQNEAQ (reference sequence). V lost 5 bases and J 0 bases, leaving 16 bases between the germline ends. Here the CDR3 DNA reads TGTGCCAGCAGCCCGGGGGGGCGGAAAATGAACACTGAAGCTTTCTTT. As protein: CASSPGGRKMNTEAFF.

This clonotype appeared many times. The rearrangement uses TRBV7-9 and TRBJ2-5; no definite D call. There are 15 residues in the CDR3. Between the trimmed V and J ends, which lost 2 bases and 5 bases, there was a span of 15 bases. Germline V gene data show CDR1 as SEHNR and CDR2 as FQNEAQ (reference sequence). DNA for the CDR3: TGTGCCAGCAGCTTACTAGGAGATCAGTGGGAGACCCAGTACTTC. It translates to CASSLLGDQWETQYF.

The chain joins TRBV19 to TRBJ2-2, with 9 bases matching TRBD2. This CDR3 is 16 amino acids long. Trimming at V came to 8 bases and at J to 5 bases, leaving 12 bases not matched to a gene. Germline V lookup: CDR1 LNHDA, CDR2 SQIVND (reference sequence). The CDR3 bases are TGTGCCAGTTCAGTAGCGGGAGTTCTGGGGACCGGGGAGCTGTTTTTT. Protein product: CASSVAGVLGTGELFF.

This clonotype was seen a handful of times. The V gene is TRBV11-2, the J gene TRBJ2-1; 14 positions match TRBD2. In germline, CDR1 is SGHAT, CDR2 FQNNGV. V was pared by 3 bases and J by 12 bases, with 4 bases of the junction left unmatched. The CDR3 has 14 residues. The CDR3 region is CASSFGLAGGGQFF. As DNA, the CDR3 is TGTGCCAGCAGCTTCGGACTAGCGGGAGGAGGGCAGTTCTTC.

The chain links TRBV7-9 to TRBJ1-6; D unclear. Trimming removed 5 bases from V and 10 bases from J, with 9 bases in between. The CDR3 contains 12 residues. CDR1 SEHNR and CDR2 FQNEAQ come from the germline V gene (reference sequence). CDR3 protein: CASSRNGSPLHF. CDR3 nucleotides: TGTGCCAGCAGCCGTAACGGCTCACCCCTCCACTTT.